The entry below describes one TCR beta chain. The target antigen is unknown. The sample belongs to a study of T cell repertoires in cytomegalovirus infection. Study overall: In the study, CMV epitopes included recently identified HLA-C-restricted and well-studied HLA-B-restricted ones. Evidence of both CMV infection and a matching HLA type came from public TCR beta signatures.

Per the germline V gene, CDR1 is SGHVS and CDR2 is FQNEAQ. The CDR3 consists of 15 residues. The junction had 5 bases not matched to a gene; V was cut back by 3 bases and J by 6 bases. TCRdb re-called the reads with MiXCR, one entry per CDR3 protein. The sample carries some 500,000 distinct CDR3 sequences, around a third recorded once. Whole-study results and caveats: People with CMV and the relevant HLA were identified by cumulative public TCR beta family frequency. Dominant in the ex vivo response were TCR beta clonotypes restricted by HLA-C and specific for CMV.

The TCR was taken from a human donor in good health (CMV status not recorded). Some clones in this sample may be carry-over from other donors' samples. The sequencing here drew on cultured PBMCs, taken from culture after CMV antigen stimulation. The chain employs TRBV7-8 and TRBJ1-5, with TRBD1 identical over 10 bases. In DNA, the CDR3 is TGTGCCAGCAGCTTCGGGACAGGGGCGGGTCAGCCCCAGCATTTT. This codes for CASSFGTGAGQPQHF.